The following is a T cell receptor beta chain sequence with its context. Its matching antigen is unknown. Measured with immunoSEQ multiplex PCR; TCRdb has only the in-frame clones, and not every one. The sample carries some 120,000 clones, less than 95% recorded once. This sample was taken from a study of OX40 agonist ivuxolimab in advanced cancers. Looking at the study overall: A male proportion of 82.7% was recorded, with mean age approximately 56 years and range 23 to 79. The study's findings and limits: Expanded peripheral T cells had an undetermined antigen specificity.

CDR3 length: 14 amino acids. V lost 1 base to trimming and J lost 3 bases, with 10 bases between them. Germline-derived CDR1 and CDR2 are SGHTA and FQGNSA. Sequences were derived from CD4+ or CD8+ T cells sorted from blood, sampled in a trial of the OX40 agonist ivuxolimab. The sequence was obtained from an adult with an advanced solid tumor such as melanoma, head and neck, liver or kidney cancer. V is TRBV7-2 and J is TRBJ2-7, with D possibly matching TRBD1 (6 bases). The CDR3 nucleotides are TGTGCCAGCAGCTTAGTCGACAGGCTCTACGAGCAGTACTTC. This gives the protein CASSLVDRLYEQYF.